This TCR beta chain was observed in a study of blood T cell repertoires in COVID-19 (dated by TCRdb to about 2020). As for the study more broadly: Samples covering the acute and convalescent phases of COVID-19 were provided by collaborators in the United States, Italy and Spain. The repertoires were released in a freely available public database meant as a resource for research on the immune response to SARS-CoV-2. Subjects who had been exposed to COVID-19, were actively infected with it, or had recovered from it provided the deeply sampled blood TCRbeta repertoires that made up the dataset. Samples came from the ongoing ImmuneRACE study (first 160 participants) plus 1,254 subjects from 6 global collaborators. A de-identified subject ID, COVID-19 status, age in years and sex were almost always included in the sample metadata. Where available, HLA class I and class II types were obtained from metadata supplied by the sample provider rather than from assay-based typing. The material from the prospective study consisted of cDNA or gDNA derived from T cells, B-cell-depleted T cells, or PBMCs. Points the paper makes about the study in general: The quantity of clinical and demographic metadata differed by source and by participant and was supplied without curation.

Of note for this clone: Its recognized antigen is unknown. No quality values exist for individual bases; no much larger clone is one base distant.

Collaborating institutions collected whole blood in K2EDTA tubes following their own protocols. For TCRbeta analysis, collaborator samples were shipped as frozen whole blood, as isolated PBMCs, or as DNA extracted from either sample type. TCRbeta CDR3 regions were amplified from genomic DNA by means of the immunoSEQ Assay, a bias-controlled multiplex PCR. The published analysis was carried out like this. The number of nucleated cells in each sample was estimated from the amplification of reference gene primers within the assay. Sequence reads were collapsed and filtered to measure the absolute abundance of every unique TCRbeta CDR3 rearrangement. For each sample, productive Simpson clonality was calculated as the square root of Simpson's diversity index over productive rearrangements. TCRdb took this table from immuneACCESS and kept in-frame rearrangements with V and J called. Such tables lack part of the clones; where checked against another copy, unresolved V genes explain under half of the gap, and the rest is unexplained. V, J and clone size were drawn from that table, and D and trimming were deduced from the DNA. The sample profile shows 100,000 to 150,000 clones; 85% to 90% of them were found once. About 8% of the sample is taken by the ten largest.

The TCR was taken from a man in his fifties or sixties with acute or convalescent COVID-19. Sequenced input: peripheral blood.

The CDR3 region has the sequence CASTVNSNQPQHF. In nucleotide form, the sequence is TGTGCCAGTACGGTGAATAGCAATCAGCCCCAGCATTTT. Recombination linked TRBV19 to TRBJ1-5, with no reliable assignment of the D segment. The CDR3, cysteine through phenylalanine, is 13 amino acids long. The DNA shown is the 39-base CDR3, in frame from base 1. CDR1 LNHDA and CDR2 SQIVND are derived from the germline V gene (reference sequence). V is cut by 7 bases and J by 0 bases, and the space between the germline ends is 7 bases.